The 32 T cell receptor beta chains below come from one sample, sequenced in a study of T-cell reconstitution after alpha-beta-depleted transplantation in children. Unique molecular identifiers were built into the TCRbeta library. MiXCR, applied by TCRdb to the PCR reads, yields one record per CDR3 protein. The table has around 960,000 distinct CDR3 sequences, less than 30% seen once; the top ten hold over 25%. The sequenced sample was PBMCs, mostly from graft donor cells, obtained 360 days after TCRalphabeta/CD19-depleted stem cell transplant. These receptors all come from a boy under three years old who had a stem cell transplant for SCID, so the T cells may come from the graft donor.

The genes are TRBV29-1 and TRBJ2-1; D is unresolved. The CDR3 has 14 residues. Trimming left V 2 bases short and J 4 bases short, with 12 bases between. Looked up from germline, CDR1 is SQVTM and CDR2 is ANQGSEA. As DNA, the CDR3 is TGCAGCGTTGAACCTGGTATTCTTTACAATGAGCAGTTCTTC. This codes for CSVEPGILYNEQFF.

In this sample, this clonotype turned up a few times. The chain links TRBV2 to TRBJ2-6; 7 bases line up with TRBD1. Germline V gene lookup returns CDR1 SNHLY and CDR2 FYNNEI. The CDR3 consists of 17 residues. After removal of 8 bases from V and 1 base from J, the junction contained 11 bases not matched to a gene. The CDR3 DNA sequence: TGTGCCAGCTTGGACCGGGACAGAATTTCTGGGGCCAACGTCCTGACTTTC. Translation gives CASLDRDRISGANVLTF.

This clonotype was counted only a few times. The CDR3 here is CSVPGQGLGEQYF. Here the CDR3 DNA reads TGCAGCGTTCCGGGACAGGGGCTTGGTGAGCAGTACTTC. This chain links TRBV29-1 with TRBJ2-7, with 10 positions matching TRBD1. Trimming removed 5 bases from V and 7 bases from J; junction bases left unmatched: 8. Germline V gene lookup returns CDR1 SQVTM and CDR2 ANQGSEA. CDR3 length: 13 amino acids.

The chain couples TRBV2 to TRBJ2-7; D may be TRBD1 (5 bases). CDR1 and CDR2 (germline): SNHLY, FYNNEI. The germline V and J ends were trimmed by 5 bases and 5 bases, with 10 bases remaining between them. CDR3 size: 12 residues. In DNA, the CDR3 is TGTGCCAGCAGTCCGCAGGGCCACGAGCAGTACTTC. It yields the protein CASSPQGHEQYF.

V and J are TRBV6-1 and TRBJ1-2; possibly TRBD1 for D (6 bases). The V gene's germline CDR1 is MNHNS and CDR2 SASEGT. CDR3 length: 15 amino acids. The V end lost 8 bases, the J end lost 4 bases, and 20 bases lay between the germline ends. CDR3: CASFDTTGRSYGYTF. Written as DNA, the CDR3 is TGTGCCAGCTTCGACACCACAGGGCGCAGCTATGGCTACACCTTC.

The rearrangement uses TRBV20-1 and TRBJ2-1; D may be TRBD1 (6 bases). CDR3 size: 15 residues. V lost 4 bases and J lost 4, with 17 bases in between. Per germline, CDR1 DFQATT and CDR2 SNEGSKA (reference sequence). The CDR3 DNA reads TGCAGTGCTACCCCGACAGGACTTTTGTACAATGAGCAGTTCTTC. Translated: CSATPTGLLYNEQFF.

The CDR3 loop reads CASSLRATGRDTQYF. CDR3 DNA sequence: TGCGCCAGCAGCTTAAGGGCGACAGGGAGAGATACGCAGTATTTT. The chain couples TRBV5-1 to TRBJ2-3, with TRBD1 matching 7 bases. In germline, CDR1 is SGHRS, CDR2 YFSETQ. The CDR3 is 15 amino acids. Losses at the gene ends were 2 bases for V and 5 bases for J; bases not matched to a gene: 8.

The chain links TRBV12-3 or TRBV12-4 to TRBJ2-5, with 8 positions matching TRBD1. With V trimmed by 5 bases and J by 5 bases, 13 bases remained unmatched. The CDR3 runs to 16 residues. The CDR3 loop reads CASSATGTGLRETQYF. The CDR3 DNA reads TGTGCCAGCAGTGCGACCGGGACAGGTCTTCGGGAGACCCAGTACTTC.

A few counts support this clonotype. Here the CDR3 reads CSAGETGLTQETQYF. In DNA form, the CDR3 reads TGCAGTGCGGGGGAGACCGGACTGACGCAAGAGACCCAGTACTTC. The chain carries TRBV20-1 and TRBJ2-5; D tentatively reads TRBD1 or TRBD2 (5 bases each). This CDR3 comprises 15 residues. In germline, CDR1 is DFQATT, CDR2 SNEGSKA (reference sequence). The V and J ends lost 6 bases and 2 bases respectively, with 19 bases between them.

This clonotype was counted only a few times. The chain joins TRBV12-3 or TRBV12-4 to TRBJ2-4, with TRBD1 identical over 7 bases. The length of the CDR3 is 14 residues. The junction had 3 bases not matched to a gene; V was cut back by 6 bases and J by 1 base. The CDR3 DNA reads TGTGCCAGCAGATCGACAGGGGCCAAAAACATTCAGTACTTC. Amino acid sequence: CASRSTGAKNIQYF.

V gene TRBV3-1 combines with J gene TRBJ2-1; TRBD1 is a possible D gene (6 bases). The CDR3 contains 14 residues. The V and J ends lost 4 bases and 2 bases respectively, with 9 bases between them. CDR1 is LGHDT, CDR2 YNNKEL, per germline (reference sequence). The CDR3 loop reads CASSLRGTYNEQFF. DNA of the CDR3: TGTGCCAGCAGCCTCAGGGGAACCTACAATGAGCAGTTCTTC.

This clonotype has ten or more counts. Here the CDR3 reads CASSLTGVGNQPQHF. DNA of the CDR3: TGTGCCAGCAGTTTGACAGGGGTAGGCAATCAGCCCCAGCATTTT. The J gene is TRBJ1-5, the V gene TRBV12-3 or TRBV12-4; TRBD1 aligns across 8 bases. The CDR3 runs to 15 residues. V shed 3 bases, J shed 2 bases, and the junction held 3 bases outside the gene matches.

This chain joins TRBV12-3 or TRBV12-4 and TRBJ2-3, with D perhaps matching TRBD2 (7 bases). CDR3 length: 16 amino acids. V was pared by 7 bases and J by 6 bases, with 23 bases between. The CDR3 loop is CASIHNPGGGMDTQYF. In nucleotides, the CDR3 is TGTGCCAGCATCCATAATCCGGGGGGCGGTATGGATACGCAGTATTTT.

The chain has TRBV3-1 and TRBJ2-7, with 8 bases fitting TRBD2. V was pared by 6 bases and J by 0 bases, with 10 bases of the junction left unmatched. Looked up from germline, CDR1 is LGHDT and CDR2 is YNNKEL (reference sequence). This CDR3 comprises 16 residues. For the CDR3, the DNA is TGTGCCAGCAGTCCGGGGGGGTTGTTGGGCTCCTACGAGCAGTACTTC. Translation gives CASSPGGLLGSYEQYF.

The chain has TRBV18 and TRBJ1-2; D is unclear. Between the trimmed V and J ends, which lost 0 bases and 6 bases, there was a span of 14 bases. There are 15 residues in the CDR3. Per the germline V gene, CDR1 is KGHSH and CDR2 is LQKENI. CDR3 amino acids: CASSPPGRVGNGYTF. The CDR3 bases are TGTGCCAGCTCACCACCGGGAAGAGTAGGGAATGGCTACACCTTC.

This clonotype showed up many times. V usage is TRBV29-1 and J usage is TRBJ2-2; tentatively, D is TRBD1 (5 bases). V was clipped by 7 bases and J by 8 bases, with 17 bases between them. CDR3 length: 13 residues. Germline CDR1 and CDR2: SQVTM and ANQGSEA. The CDR3 DNA reads TGCAGCGCCTCGCCCGTAACAGGTGGGGAGCTGTTTTTT. It is translated as CSASPVTGGELFF.

V gene TRBV7-9 combines with J gene TRBJ1-2; D uncertain. CDR3 size: 14 residues. Trimming cost V 3 bases and J 2 bases, with 10 bases left between them. From germline, CDR1 is SEHNR and CDR2 FQNEAQ (reference sequence). Here the CDR3 reads CASSFRPGNYGYTF. In nucleotides, the CDR3 is TGTGCCAGCAGCTTTCGCCCGGGAAACTATGGCTACACCTTC.

This clonotype was seen a few times. This chain uses TRBV20-1 with TRBJ2-1; no reliable D call. From germline, CDR1 is DFQATT and CDR2 SNEGSKA (reference sequence). V gave up 7 bases and J gave up 0 bases, with 16 bases separating them. The CDR3 loop spans 15 amino acids. The CDR3 coding sequence is TGCAGTGGCTTCGACTCTCTTACCTCCTACAATGAGCAGTTCTTC. As protein: CSGFDSLTSYNEQFF.

The rearrangement uses TRBV28 and TRBJ1-6; 7 nucleotides align to TRBD1. The CDR3 is 13 residues long. V dropped 6 bases and J dropped 12; count of bases not matched to a gene: 8. From germline, CDR1 is MDHEN and CDR2 SYDVKM. CDR3: CASRRQGGGPLHF. The DNA of the CDR3 is TGTGCCAGCAGACGACAGGGAGGGGGACCCCTCCACTTT.

A few counts support this clonotype. This chain joins TRBV6-4 and TRBJ2-2; no clear D gene. The V end lost 2 bases, the J end lost 1 base, and 2 bases lay between the germline ends. This CDR3 region has 13 residues. Germline-derived CDR1 and CDR2 are MRHNA and SNTAGT. The DNA of the CDR3 is TGTGCCAGCAGTGACCGGAACACCGGGGAGCTGTTTTTT. Residues: CASSDRNTGELFF.

This clonotype was detected a few times. A much more abundant neighbour one base away suggests this may be a read error. The chain has TRBV6-2 or TRBV6-3 and TRBJ2-1; D is unresolved. The germline gives CDR1 MNHEY, CDR2 SVGEGT. This CDR3 is built from 14 residues. V lost 2 bases and J 0 bases, leaving 5 bases between the germline ends. CDR3 amino acids: CASSYVGSYNEQFF. CDR3 sequence (DNA): TGTGCCAGCAGTTACGTGGGCTCCTACAATGAGCAGTTCTTC.

This clonotype turned up a few times. V and J are TRBV20-1 and TRBJ2-3; D not certain. V lost 5 bases to trimming and J lost 1 base, with 10 bases between them. The CDR3 is 13 residues long. Per the germline V gene, CDR1 is DFQATT and CDR2 is SNEGSKA (reference sequence). Written as DNA, the CDR3 is TGCAGTGCTTCCTCAGACGGCACAGATACGCAGTATTTT. This codes for CSASSDGTDTQYF.

This clonotype was recorded a few times. The chain links TRBV10-3 to TRBJ2-3; possibly TRBD2 for D (7 bases). Germline CDR1 and CDR2: ENHRY and SYGVKD. The CDR3 is 13 amino acids. With 10 bases removed from V and 6 bases from J, the gap between germline ends came to 17 bases. CDR3 in DNA: TGTGCCACCGCCTCGGGGGGCGAGGATACGCAGTATTTT. Protein product: CATASGGEDTQYF.

The rearrangement uses TRBV24-1 and TRBJ1-1; perhaps TRBD1 as D (5 bases). The CDR3 has 14 amino acids. Germline V gene lookup returns CDR1 KGHDR and CDR2 SFDVKD. Trimming pared 3 bases from V and 1 base from J, leaving 8 bases between. The CDR3 DNA reads as TGTGCCACCAGTGATACGGGACGGAACACTGAAGCTTTCTTT. Translating it yields CATSDTGRNTEAFF.

The chain joins TRBV10-3 to TRBJ2-3; D may be TRBD2 (5 bases). The V and J ends lost 9 bases and 2 bases respectively, with 12 bases between them. Germline V lookup: CDR1 ENHRY, CDR2 SYGVKD. The CDR3 spans 13 residues. The DNA for the CDR3 is TGTGCCATGGCGGGCTCCACCACAGATACGCAGTATTTT. As protein: CAMAGSTTDTQYF.

The CDR3 sequence: CAISALAADTQYF. CDR3 in DNA: TGTGCCATCAGTGCACTAGCGGCAGATACGCAGTATTTT. The V call is TRBV10-3, the J call TRBJ2-3; TRBD2 matches at 8 bases. Germline V lookup: CDR1 ENHRY, CDR2 SYGVKD. This CDR3 region has 13 residues. J gave up 4 bases and V 4 bases, and 1 base lay outside the gene matches.

This chain uses TRBV9 with TRBJ1-5, with a weak D call TRBD1 (5 bases). The CDR3 is 14 residues long. Between the trimmed V and J ends, which lost 5 bases and 4 bases, there was a span of 13 bases. The germline gives CDR1 SGDLS, CDR2 YYNGEE. CDR3 DNA sequence: TGTGCCAGCAGGCGAGCAGGGAAGAATCAGCCCCAGCATTTT. Its translation: CASRRAGKNQPQHF.

The chain carries TRBV20-1 and TRBJ2-3; 7 nucleotides align to TRBD2. The V segment lost 6 bases and the J segment 2 bases; nucleotides outside the gene matches: 8. The length of the CDR3 is 14 residues. Germline values: CDR1 DFQATT, CDR2 SNEGSKA (reference sequence). The CDR3 is CSATLGGYTDTQYF. DNA of the CDR3: TGCAGTGCGACCTTGGGGGGGTACACAGATACGCAGTATTTT.

This clonotype was counted between two and nine times. The chain combines TRBV6-5 with TRBJ2-5; TRBD2 might be the D (5 bases). CDR3 length equals 15 residues. V was cut by 2 bases and J by 5 bases, with 15 bases left in between. CDR1 is MNHEY and CDR2 is SVGAGI in the germline V gene. The CDR3: CASSYVGVPRETQYF. The CDR3 DNA is TGTGCCAGCAGTTACGTCGGGGTCCCCAGGGAGACCCAGTACTTC.

Here the CDR3 DNA reads TGTGCCAGCAGTCCCTGGGGCATCCCCGCAGGTACGCAGTATTTT. Amino acid sequence: CASSPWGIPAGTQYF. The rearrangement uses TRBV6-2 or TRBV6-3 and TRBJ2-3; D is possibly TRBD1 (5 bases). This CDR3 region has 15 residues. V lost 5 bases and J 8 bases, leaving 20 bases between the germline ends. Germline values: CDR1 MNHEY, CDR2 SVGEGT.

The chain combines TRBV20-1 with TRBJ2-5, with D unresolved. The V end was cut by 1 base, the J end by 2 bases, with 8 bases between. Germline loops: CDR1 DFQATT, CDR2 SNEGSKA (reference sequence). CDR3 length equals 13 residues. The CDR3 is CSARVLPQETQYF. DNA for the CDR3: TGCAGTGCTAGAGTACTTCCTCAAGAGACCCAGTACTTC.

The V call is TRBV5-5, the J call TRBJ2-5; D is perhaps TRBD1 or TRBD2 (6 bases each). This CDR3 has 15 amino acids. Trimming stripped 5 bases from V and 5 bases from J, with 19 bases between. Germline CDR1 reads SGHKS; CDR2 reads YYEKEE (reference sequence). The CDR3 DNA reads as TGTGCCAGCAGTCCGAGGGGGGAACGGCGGGAGACCCAGTACTTC. Protein sequence: CASSPRGERRETQYF.